Listed here is a single T cell receptor beta chain. What this receptor recognizes is not known. No quality values exist for individual bases; no much larger clone is one base distant. The donors belonged to the validation cohort of about 120 subjects, which was separate from the approximately 680-subject first cohort. These data come from a study of cytomegalovirus exposure and HLA in healthy donors (TCRdb year 2017). Background on the whole study: The 650 to 800 repertoires of the first cohort and the roughly 120 validation repertoires were produced on the same platform, according to a later analysis. High-throughput TCR immunosequencing, statistical association of individual TCRs with disease status, and machine learning were combined to predict cytomegalovirus infection status. Along with the approximately 700-subject first cohort, a separate validation cohort of around 120 different subjects was used. The study aimed to test whether cataloging public T cell receptors could reveal signatures of past pathogen exposure. Paper-wide results and their limitations: In vitro tests confirmed that a few of the cytomegalovirus-associated TCR beta chains recognize cytomegalovirus antigens. Of the cluster scores, approximately 94% were above 0 in a later analysis, which found that TCRs clustered in the first cohort also tended to co-occur in the 120 validation repertoires. The validation cohort had no HLA typing available for a later analysis, so co-occurrence within that cohort was assessed over all 120 repertoires. The classifier was reported to diagnose cytomegalovirus status with high specificity and sensitivity in both the original cohort and the validation cohort. Most TCR sequences were seen in very few donors, while some public TCRs were found in many individuals. It was suggested by the authors that the approach could potentially be generalized to other disease states and immunological phenotypes. The study gave a list of about 150 TCR beta chains associated with cytomegalovirus.

Per the germline V gene, MGHRA is the CDR1 and YSYEKL is the CDR2. V loses 4 bases, J loses 3 bases, and the germline ends lie 10 bases apart. Taken from cysteine to phenylalanine, the CDR3 has 13 residues. Only the CDR3 region is kept as DNA, spanning 39 bases read in frame from base 1. The library relied on the immunoSEQ multiplex PCR assay. The study's processing was this. A statistical classification framework was built for diagnosing cytomegalovirus status from the catalog of TCR beta chain sequences. Here the immuneACCESS table is served through TCRdb, limited to in-frame sequences with V and J called. Missing clones are a known gap in these copies; in checked studies unresolved V genes cover under half, and the rest lacks a known reason. From that table come the V and J calls and clone size; the DNA was used to work out D and trimming. The sample records 100,000 to 120,000 clones, approximately 90% of which are singletons. The top ten clonotypes cover 1.5% to 2% of the sample.

The chain is made from TRBV4-1 and TRBJ2-7; the D gene remains uncertain. The sample taken for sequencing was PBMCs. This sequence was found in a young woman in good health and CMV-seronegative. The DNA sequence reads TGCGCCAGCAGCCCAGCGCCGAACTACGAGCAGTACTTC. The resulting protein is CASSPAPNYEQYF.